Listed below are T cell receptor beta chains from one sample, sequenced in a study of T cell changes during pregnancy in multiple sclerosis. Sequencing used immunoSEQ multiplex PCR; TCRdb keeps in-frame clones, though not all of them. The table has some 44,000 clones, roughly 90% seen once. Sample: CD4+ T cells from peripheral blood mononuclear cells, taken in the third trimester of pregnancy. The receptors were gathered from a female donor with multiple sclerosis, enrolled in a pregnancy study. CDR3s include the opening cysteine and the closing phenylalanine or tryptophan. The order of the fields is CDR3 protein, CDR3 DNA, D gene, J gene, clone size, V gene. D genes are given only for firm matches. The size entry is marked missing in some rows and otherwise reads once, few, many or a size class.

CDR3aa: CASSADTNSPLHF
CDR3nt: TGTGCCAGCAGCGCGGACACCAATTCACCCCTCCACTTT
d_gene: -
j_gene: TRBJ1-6
abundance: -
v_gene: TRBV9

CDR3aa: CASSPPGQGVAKNIQYF
CDR3nt: TGTGCCAGCAGTCCCCCGGGACAGGGGGTTGCCAAAAACATTCAGTACTTC
d_gene: TRBD1
j_gene: TRBJ2-4
abundance: -
v_gene: TRBV28

CDR3aa: CASSPPGGGEDTQYF
CDR3nt: TGTGCCAGCTCACCACCCGGGGGAGGAGAAGATACGCAGTATTTT
d_gene: -
j_gene: TRBJ2-3
abundance: once
v_gene: TRBV18

CDR3aa: CASTPEQGVGGQPQHF
CDR3nt: TGTGCCAGCACCCCGGAACAGGGGGTAGGGGGTCAGCCCCAGCATTTT
d_gene: TRBD1
j_gene: TRBJ1-5
abundance: -
v_gene: TRBV28

CDR3aa: CASSQGIAGVYTGELFF
CDR3nt: TGCGCCAGCAGCCAAGGGATAGCGGGAGTGTACACCGGGGAGCTGTTTTTT
d_gene: TRBD2
j_gene: TRBJ2-2
abundance: -
v_gene: TRBV4-3

CDR3aa: CASGGTYNEQFF
CDR3nt: TGTGCCAGCGGCGGAACCTACAATGAGCAGTTCTTC
d_gene: -
j_gene: TRBJ2-1
abundance: few
v_gene: TRBV5-6

CDR3aa: CASSFRTGGRGYTF
CDR3nt: TGTGCCAGCAGCTTCCGGACAGGGGGCCGGGGCTACACCTTC
d_gene: TRBD1
j_gene: TRBJ1-2
abundance: -
v_gene: TRBV28

CDR3aa: CASSFGGTGFFEQFF
CDR3nt: TGTGCCAGCAGTTTTGGAGGGACAGGGTTCTTCGAGCAGTTCTTC
d_gene: TRBD1
j_gene: TRBJ2-1
abundance: -
v_gene: TRBV6-5

CDR3aa: CASSQQNYGYTF
CDR3nt: TGTGCCAGCAGCCAACAGAACTATGGCTACACCTTC
d_gene: -
j_gene: TRBJ1-2
abundance: once
v_gene: TRBV14

CDR3aa: CAWRTGSESGYTF
CDR3nt: TGTGCCTGGAGGACAGGATCGGAAAGTGGCTACACCTTC
d_gene: -
j_gene: TRBJ1-2
abundance: -
v_gene: TRBV30

CDR3aa: CASSISSLTGELFF
CDR3nt: TGTGCCAGTAGTATTTCTAGTTTGACCGGGGAGCTGTTTTTT
d_gene: -
j_gene: TRBJ2-2
abundance: -
v_gene: TRBV19

CDR3aa: CASSAASGSWGSSYEQYF
CDR3nt: TGCGCCAGCAGCGCGGCTAGCGGGAGTTGGGGAAGCTCCTACGAGCAGTACTTC
d_gene: TRBD2
j_gene: TRBJ2-7
abundance: once
v_gene: TRBV5-1

CDR3aa: CASSLGGGITGELFF
CDR3nt: TGCGCCAGCAGCTTGGGGGGCGGTATCACCGGGGAGCTGTTTTTT
d_gene: -
j_gene: TRBJ2-2
abundance: once
v_gene: TRBV5-1

CDR3aa: CASSLALAGERDTQYF
CDR3nt: TGCGCCAGCAGCTTGGCCTTAGCGGGAGAGAGGGATACGCAGTATTTT
d_gene: TRBD2
j_gene: TRBJ2-3
abundance: -
v_gene: TRBV5-1

CDR3aa: CASSEGAGYGYTF
CDR3nt: TGTGCCAGCAGCGAGGGAGCTGGCTATGGCTACACCTTC
d_gene: -
j_gene: TRBJ1-2
abundance: -
v_gene: TRBV9

CDR3aa: CASSGITGLAGGYEQYF
CDR3nt: TGTGCCAGTAGCGGGATAACGGGACTAGCGGGAGGCTACGAGCAGTACTTC
d_gene: TRBD2
j_gene: TRBJ2-7
abundance: -
v_gene: TRBV19

CDR3aa: CASSSSGTIINYGYTF
CDR3nt: TGTGCCAGCAGCTCATCCGGGACAATTATTAACTATGGCTACACCTTC
d_gene: -
j_gene: TRBJ1-2
abundance: -
v_gene: TRBV7-9

CDR3aa: CASSHDWTGGNYEQYF
CDR3nt: TGTGCCAGCAGCCACGACTGGACAGGGGGAAATTACGAGCAGTACTTC
d_gene: TRBD1
j_gene: TRBJ2-7
abundance: -
v_gene: TRBV11-3

CDR3aa: CASSGDISTDTQYF
CDR3nt: TGTGCCAGCAGTGGGGACATTAGCACAGATACGCAGTATTTT
d_gene: -
j_gene: TRBJ2-3
abundance: -
v_gene: TRBV11-2

CDR3aa: CASSFEGAAKNIQYF
CDR3nt: TGTGCCAGCAGCTTTGAGGGCGCAGCCAAAAACATTCAGTACTTC
d_gene: -
j_gene: TRBJ2-4
abundance: -
v_gene: TRBV5-4

CDR3aa: CASSSRLAGPDTQYF
CDR3nt: TGTGCCAGCAGCTCTCGACTAGCGGGACCAGATACGCAGTATTTT
d_gene: TRBD2
j_gene: TRBJ2-3
abundance: -
v_gene: TRBV7-2

CDR3aa: CASSSRRTATEAFF
CDR3nt: TGTGCCAGCTCATCGAGGCGGACAGCGACTGAAGCTTTCTTT
d_gene: -
j_gene: TRBJ1-1
abundance: few
v_gene: TRBV18

CDR3aa: CASSPRQGGNYGYTF
CDR3nt: TGTGCCAGCAGTCCTCGACAGGGCGGGAACTATGGCTACACCTTC
d_gene: TRBD1
j_gene: TRBJ1-2
abundance: -
v_gene: TRBV27

CDR3aa: CASSLEAGNLNTEAFF
CDR3nt: TGCGCCAGCAGCTTGGAGGCAGGAAACTTGAACACTGAAGCTTTCTTT
d_gene: -
j_gene: TRBJ1-1
abundance: -
v_gene: TRBV5-1

CDR3aa: CASSYRGREKLFF
CDR3nt: TGTGCCAGCAGCTACAGGGGGCGGGAAAAACTGTTTTTT
d_gene: TRBD1
j_gene: TRBJ1-4
abundance: -
v_gene: TRBV7-2

CDR3aa: CSVGWTGTAEQYF
CDR3nt: TGCAGCGTTGGGTGGACAGGGACTGCCGAGCAGTACTTC
d_gene: TRBD1
j_gene: TRBJ2-7
abundance: -
v_gene: TRBV29-1

CDR3aa: CASSPSGQLNTEAFF
CDR3nt: TGTGCCAGCAGCCCAAGTGGACAGTTGAACACTGAAGCTTTCTTT
d_gene: -
j_gene: TRBJ1-1
abundance: -
v_gene: TRBV7-2

CDR3aa: CASSLRPGADTQYF
CDR3nt: TGTGCCAGCAGCTTGAGACCCGGAGCAGATACGCAGTATTTT
d_gene: -
j_gene: TRBJ2-3
abundance: -
v_gene: TRBV5-5

CDR3aa: CASSPSGTGGSGANVLTF
CDR3nt: TGTGCCAGCTCACCTTCGGGGACAGGGGGCTCTGGGGCCAACGTCCTGACTTTC
d_gene: TRBD1
j_gene: TRBJ2-6
abundance: once
v_gene: TRBV18

CDR3aa: CASSRRGGEGEKLFF
CDR3nt: TGTGCCAGCAGCCGTCGGGGGGGTGAAGGTGAAAAACTGTTTTTT
d_gene: -
j_gene: TRBJ1-4
abundance: -
v_gene: TRBV7-9

CDR3aa: CASTVTSASTDTQYF
CDR3nt: TGTGCCAGCACCGTCACTAGCGCTAGCACAGATACGCAGTATTTT
d_gene: TRBD2
j_gene: TRBJ2-3
abundance: -
v_gene: TRBV11-3

CDR3aa: CASSHPLSPPGCTEAFF
CDR3nt: TGCGCCAGCAGTCACCCGCTCTCGCCCCCAGGGTGCACTGAAGCTTTCTTT
d_gene: -
j_gene: TRBJ1-1
abundance: -
v_gene: TRBV23-1

CDR3aa: CASSYSGQGYTEAFF
CDR3nt: TGTGCCAGCAGTTACTCGGGACAGGGGTACACTGAAGCTTTCTTT
d_gene: TRBD1
j_gene: TRBJ1-1
abundance: -
v_gene: TRBV6-6

CDR3aa: CASSTTTSSYNEQFF
CDR3nt: TGCGCCAGCAGCACGACGACTAGCTCCTACAATGAGCAGTTCTTC
d_gene: -
j_gene: TRBJ2-1
abundance: -
v_gene: TRBV5-1

CDR3aa: CASSFSYLAYGYTF
CDR3nt: TGTGCCAGCAGCTTTTCTTATCTAGCTTATGGCTACACCTTC
d_gene: -
j_gene: TRBJ1-2
abundance: -
v_gene: TRBV5-6

CDR3aa: CASSPRTGVSYNEQFF
CDR3nt: TGTGCCAGCAGCCCCCGGACAGGAGTCTCCTACAATGAGCAGTTCTTC
d_gene: TRBD1
j_gene: TRBJ2-1
abundance: -
v_gene: TRBV7-2

CDR3aa: CASSLAGQGGYEQYF
CDR3nt: TGTGCCAGCAGCTTAGCTGGACAGGGAGGATACGAGCAGTACTTC
d_gene: TRBD1
j_gene: TRBJ2-7
abundance: -
v_gene: TRBV7-2

CDR3aa: CIGTPGSGYTF
CDR3nt: TGCATAGGGACACCGGGGTCTGGCTACACCTTC
d_gene: -
j_gene: TRBJ1-2
abundance: -
v_gene: TRBV20-1

CDR3aa: CASSPHLKGATWAFF
CDR3nt: TGTGCCAGCAGCCCGCACCTCAAGGGGGCTACCTGGGCTTTCTTT
d_gene: TRBD1
j_gene: TRBJ1-1
abundance: -
v_gene: TRBV9

CDR3aa: CASSLGGSGDLYGYTF
CDR3nt: TGTGCCAGCAGCTTAGGAGGGTCAGGGGACCTCTATGGCTACACCTTC
d_gene: -
j_gene: TRBJ1-2
abundance: few
v_gene: TRBV7-9

CDR3aa: CASSEFGWGTGSTDTQYF
CDR3nt: TGTGCCAGCAGTGAATTTGGATGGGGGACAGGTAGCACAGATACGCAGTATTTT
d_gene: TRBD1
j_gene: TRBJ2-3
abundance: -
v_gene: TRBV25-1

CDR3aa: CASRFFKAEDNEQFF
CDR3nt: TGTGCAAGTCGCTTCTTCAAAGCGGAGGACAATGAGCAGTTCTTC
d_gene: -
j_gene: TRBJ2-1
abundance: once
v_gene: TRBV12-2

CDR3aa: CASSQGQDRIQRTQYF
CDR3nt: TGTGCCAGCAGCCAAGGTCAGGACAGGATCCAGCGGACCCAGTACTTC
d_gene: TRBD1
j_gene: TRBJ2-5
abundance: -
v_gene: TRBV14

CDR3aa: CASSSDTWSNQPQHF
CDR3nt: TGTGCCAGCAGCTCGGACACATGGAGCAATCAGCCCCAGCATTTT
d_gene: -
j_gene: TRBJ1-5
abundance: once
v_gene: TRBV28

CDR3aa: CASSPGQASYEQYF
CDR3nt: TGTGCCAGCTCACCAGGGCAGGCCTCCTACGAGCAGTACTTC
d_gene: -
j_gene: TRBJ2-7
abundance: -
v_gene: TRBV18

CDR3aa: CASSPRFGPANTGELFF
CDR3nt: TGTGCCAGCAGCCCACGATTTGGCCCAGCGAACACCGGGGAGCTGTTTTTT
d_gene: -
j_gene: TRBJ2-2
abundance: -
v_gene: TRBV11-2

CDR3aa: CASSLATGGRERNTIYF
CDR3nt: TGTGCCAGCAGCTTAGCCACAGGGGGAAGAGAAAGAAACACCATATATTTT
d_gene: TRBD1
j_gene: TRBJ1-3
abundance: -
v_gene: TRBV28

CDR3aa: CSVGRGRGTDTQYF
CDR3nt: TGCAGCGTTGGGAGAGGGAGAGGCACAGATACGCAGTATTTT
d_gene: -
j_gene: TRBJ2-3
abundance: -
v_gene: TRBV29-1

CDR3aa: CASSYGGRKSYEQYF
CDR3nt: TGTGCCAGCAGCTATGGCGGGAGAAAATCCTACGAGCAGTACTTC
d_gene: TRBD2
j_gene: TRBJ2-7
abundance: -
v_gene: TRBV6-6

CDR3aa: CASSAGSSYNEQFF
CDR3nt: TGTGCCAGCAGCGCTGGGAGCTCCTACAATGAGCAGTTCTTC
d_gene: -
j_gene: TRBJ2-1
abundance: -
v_gene: TRBV9

CDR3aa: CASSSRTGTGELFF
CDR3nt: TGTGCCAGCAGCTCCCGGACAGGCACCGGGGAGCTGTTTTTT
d_gene: TRBD1
j_gene: TRBJ2-2
abundance: -
v_gene: TRBV5-5

CDR3aa: CASRTEHSNQPQHF
CDR3nt: TGTGCCAGTAGGACAGAACATAGCAATCAGCCCCAGCATTTT
d_gene: -
j_gene: TRBJ1-5
abundance: -
v_gene: TRBV19

CDR3aa: CASSSDTGNQPQHF
CDR3nt: TGTGCCAGCAGTTCGGACACGGGCAATCAGCCCCAGCATTTT
d_gene: -
j_gene: TRBJ1-5
abundance: -
v_gene: TRBV6-6

CDR3aa: CASSARDTEAFF
CDR3nt: TGTGCCAGCAGCGCCCGGGACACTGAAGCTTTCTTT
d_gene: -
j_gene: TRBJ1-1
abundance: -
v_gene: TRBV7-9

CDR3aa: CASSEAGTGSNQPQHF
CDR3nt: TGTGCCAGTAGTGAAGCCGGGACAGGCAGTAATCAGCCCCAGCATTTT
d_gene: TRBD1
j_gene: TRBJ1-5
abundance: -
v_gene: TRBV19